A selection of T cell receptor beta chains follows, all from one sample in a study of OX40 agonist ivuxolimab in advanced cancers. The assay was immunoSEQ multiplex PCR, and TCRdb's table has in-frame clones only and misses some. The sample lists approximately 82,000 clones, just under 95% occurring once. This material consisted of CD4+ or CD8+ T cells sorted from blood, taken in a trial of the OX40 agonist ivuxolimab. The source is an adult with an advanced solid tumor such as melanoma, head and neck, liver or kidney cancer. The CDR3 runs from the conserved cysteine through the conserved F or W. Fields, in order: D gene, V gene, clone size, J gene, CDR3 protein, CDR3 DNA. D genes are given only for firm matches. Rows may omit the clone size; those that give it use once, few, many or a size class.

>NA|TRBV10-3|NA|TRBJ1-4
CATSIGQSNEKLFF
TGTGCCACGTCCATTGGACAGAGTAATGAAAAACTGTTTTTT
>NA|TRBV10-1|NA|TRBJ2-5
CASSPTRGIETQYF
TGCGCCAGCAGCCCTACCCGGGGGATAGAGACCCAGTACTTC
>NA|TRBV2|NA|TRBJ1-6
CAGGSDNSPLHF
TGTGCGGGAGGTTCGGATAATTCACCCCTCCACTTT
>TRBD1|TRBV6-4|NA|TRBJ1-1
CASSEPGQGFFFF
TGTGCCAGCAGTGAACCGGGACAGGGCTTTTTTTTCTTT
>NA|TRBV7-2|NA|TRBJ1-5
CASSQNGALSNQPQHF
TGTGCCAGCAGCCAGAATGGGGCACTTAGCAATCAGCCCCAGCATTTT
>NA|TRBV11-2|once|TRBJ1-1
CASSSAGYDTEAFF
TGTGCCAGCAGCTCCGCGGGGTATGACACTGAAGCTTTCTTT
>NA|TRBV6-1|NA|TRBJ1-2
CASSPKGEGGYGYTF
TGTGCCAGCAGTCCTAAAGGGGAGGGGGGCTATGGCTACACCTTC
>TRBD2|TRBV30|NA|TRBJ2-5
CAWTRGPAGGPEETQYF
TGTGCCTGGACTAGAGGGCCCGCGGGGGGGCCAGAAGAGACCCAGTACTTC
>NA|TRBV25-1|once|TRBJ1-5
CAAAGGGSQPQHF
TGTGCCGCCGCTGGCGGGGGGAGCCAGCCCCAGCATTTT
>NA|TRBV30|once|TRBJ2-1
CAWTQGKGYNEQFF
TGTGCCTGGACCCAAGGGAAGGGCTACAATGAGCAGTTCTTC
>NA|TRBV27|NA|TRBJ2-5
CASSRLTGPQETQYF
TGTGCCAGCAGTCGCCTGACAGGACCCCAAGAGACCCAGTACTTC
>TRBD2|TRBV6-5|NA|TRBJ2-3
CASREGPSDTQYF
TGTGCCAGTCGGGAGGGCCCTTCAGATACGCAGTATTTT
>NA|TRBV7-9|NA|TRBJ2-3
CASSFHTDTQYF
TGTGCCAGCAGCTTCCACACAGATACGCAGTATTTT
>NA|TRBV2|NA|TRBJ2-3
CASRPRVNTDTQYF
TGTGCCAGCAGGCCGCGGGTCAACACAGATACGCAGTATTTT
>TRBD1|TRBV2|NA|TRBJ1-1
CASRLTGANTEAFF
TGTGCCAGCAGACTGACAGGGGCCAACACTGAAGCTTTCTTT
>NA|TRBV9|NA|TRBJ2-1
CASSVAGANYNEQFF
TGTGCCAGCAGCGTAGCGGGGGCGAACTACAATGAGCAGTTCTTC
>NA|TRBV5-1|once|TRBJ2-5
CASSLVPGLGETQYF
TGCGCCAGCAGCTTGGTTCCAGGGTTGGGAGAGACCCAGTACTTC
>NA|TRBV2|NA|TRBJ1-3
CASSGNSGNTIYF
TGTGCCAGCAGCGGCAATAGTGGAAACACCATATATTTT
>NA|TRBV7-8|NA|TRBJ1-2
CASSSLTHPTYGYTF
TGTGCCAGCAGCTCCCTTACCCATCCGACTTATGGCTACACCTTC
>TRBD2|TRBV2|NA|TRBJ2-3
CASSEEGVAGPTDTQYF
TGTGCCAGCAGTGAAGAAGGGGTAGCGGGTCCCACAGATACGCAGTATTTT
>TRBD2|TRBV19|NA|TRBJ2-1
CASSLAGTSGGNEQFF
TGTGCCAGTAGTCTCGCCGGGACTAGCGGGGGGAATGAGCAGTTCTTC
>NA|TRBV2|NA|TRBJ1-4
CVSISGMANEKLFF
TGTGTCAGCATATCAGGGATGGCTAATGAAAAACTGTTTTTT
>NA|TRBV2|once|TRBJ1-5
CASRSLSNQPQHF
TGTGCCTCCCGGTCCCTAAGCAATCAGCCCCAGCATTTT
>TRBD2|TRBV2|once|TRBJ2-4
CASSETLVRGTIQYF
TGTGCCAGCAGTGAGACCCTTGTGCGGGGGACCATTCAGTACTTC
>NA|TRBV5-1|NA|TRBJ1-3
CASSLVGGTGNTIYF
TGCGCCAGCAGCTTGGTTGGGGGGACTGGAAACACCATATATTTT
>TRBD2|TRBV7-3|NA|TRBJ2-1
CASSLTSGSRYEQFF
TGTGCCAGCAGCTTGACTAGCGGGAGCAGGTATGAGCAGTTCTTC
>NA|TRBV19|once|TRBJ2-3
CASSGWKSTDTQYF
TGTGCCAGTAGTGGCTGGAAAAGCACAGATACGCAGTATTTT
>NA|TRBV9|once|TRBJ2-7
CASSPRLVPYEQYF
TGTGCCAGCAGCCCCCGACTAGTTCCCTACGAGCAGTACTTC
>TRBD1|TRBV15|NA|TRBJ1-2
CATSIRDRGYGYTF
TGTGCCACCAGCATCCGGGACAGGGGCTATGGCTACACCTTC
>NA|TRBV19|NA|TRBJ2-4
CASSIYYGRRDIQYF
TGTGCCAGTAGTATCTATTACGGGAGAAGGGACATTCAGTACTTC
>TRBD1|TRBV30|NA|TRBJ2-6
CAWNHGTGRGANVLTF
TGTGCCTGGAACCACGGGACAGGGCGTGGGGCCAACGTCCTGACTTTC
>NA|TRBV9|NA|TRBJ2-3
CASSVALADTQYF
TGTGCCAGCAGCGTAGCCCTAGCAGATACGCAGTATTTT